The entry below describes one T cell receptor (beta chain). Its antigen is not known. Primers included in the PCR were 60 Vbeta and 13 Jbeta primers. The data were produced by immunoSEQ multiplex PCR, yet TCRdb's version contains in-frame clones alone and is incomplete. The table has about 120,000 clones, approximately 80% seen once. This specimen belongs to a study of cytomegalovirus exposure and HLA in healthy donors. The CDR3 loop spans 12 amino acids. V was clipped by 4 bases and J by 5 bases, with 6 bases between them. CDR1 is SGHTA, CDR2 FQGTGA, per germline. Study outcomes and limitations: What a later analysis showed was that several of the most significant clusters appeared linked to common viral pathogens. A few CMV-associated chains were confirmed in vitro to be specific for CMV antigens. Later examination showed HLA-associated TCR beta chains had greater clonal expansion than equally common others. Overall, around 160 TCR beta chains were annotated as cytomegalovirus-associated.

Sequencing input: PBMCs. The chain uses TRBV7-3 and TRBJ2-1; possibly TRBD1 for D (5 bases). This receptor was taken from a man aged 18 to 30 in good health and CMV-seronegative. CDR3 in DNA: TGTGCCAGCAGCTGGGGCGACAATGAGCAGTTCTTC. The encoded protein is CASSWGDNEQFF.